One T cell receptor (beta chain) is described in this entry. CDR3 length: 13 residues. The V end was cut by 8 bases, the J end by 6 bases, with 14 bases between. Germline V gene lookup returns CDR1 MNHNS and CDR2 SASEGT. The source of the sample is a study of CD8 T cells in Susac syndrome. A quantity of roughly 0.5 to 1 ug RNA underwent reverse transcription using random hexamers. Amplification of TCR beta CDR3 was carried out by immunoSEQ multiplex PCR, which covered 54 Vbeta and 13 Jbeta segments. TCRdb used MiXCR to reprocess the immunoSEQ multiplex PCR reads, holding one entry per CDR3 protein. The table lists more than 70,000 distinct CDR3 sequences, approximately 92% of them singletons, with 0.25% to 0.4% in the top ten. Sequencing targeted TCR beta in blood CD8+ and CD4+ T cells. The individuals used as controls were healthy donors who had been matched for both age and sex. TEMRA cells were FACS-enriched, and CD8+ and CD4+ T cells were isolated negatively.

Sequencing was performed on CD8+ T cells from PBMCs. This receptor was taken from a human donor in good health. The V call is TRBV6-1, the J call TRBJ2-1, with D perhaps matching TRBD1 (6 bases). This CDR3 reads CASLDRKINEQFF. The CDR3, as DNA: TGTGCCAGCTTAGACAGGAAGATCAATGAGCAGTTCTTC.